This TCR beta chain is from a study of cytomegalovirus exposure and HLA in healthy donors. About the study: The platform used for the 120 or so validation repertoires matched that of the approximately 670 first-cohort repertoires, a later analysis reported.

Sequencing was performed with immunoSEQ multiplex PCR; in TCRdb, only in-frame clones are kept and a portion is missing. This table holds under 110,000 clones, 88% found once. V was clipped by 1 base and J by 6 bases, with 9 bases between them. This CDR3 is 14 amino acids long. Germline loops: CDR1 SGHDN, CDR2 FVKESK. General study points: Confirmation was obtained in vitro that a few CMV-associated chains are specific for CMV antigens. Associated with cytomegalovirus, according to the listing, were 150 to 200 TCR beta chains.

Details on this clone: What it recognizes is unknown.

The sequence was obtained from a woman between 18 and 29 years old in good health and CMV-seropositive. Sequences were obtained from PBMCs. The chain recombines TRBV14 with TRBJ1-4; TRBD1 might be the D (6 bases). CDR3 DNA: TGTGCCAGCAGCCAAGGAGGGGGAGATGAAAAACTGTTTTTT. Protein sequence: CASSQGGGDEKLFF.